This TCR beta chain was obtained from a study of T cells in Graves' hyperthyroidism and ophthalmopathy. Study-wide background: The blood sample was taken at first diagnosis, before treatment began. General observations from the study: Blood also contained most expanded thyroid clonotypes above 0.001.

The CDR3 is 15 residues long. The V gene's germline CDR1 is KGHSH and CDR2 LQKENI. Deletions cut 1 base from V and 1 base from J, with 10 bases between. Amplification yielded TCR beta CDR3 regions, with RNA transcripts as the source. HTBI primers were used for first-round RT-PCR of the TCR CDR3. In TCRdb, the multiplex PCR reads were re-called with MiXCR into one record per CDR3 protein. The table shows about 210,000 distinct CDR3 sequences, with 17% occurring only once. This clonotype showed up many times. No antigen is known for it. The specimen sequenced was blood. This sequence joins TRBV18 and TRBJ1-2; tentative D call: TRBD1 (5 bases). The source is a man aged 50 to 60 with Graves' hyperthyroidism. The CDR3 sequence: CASSPRQGINYGYTF. The CDR3 coding sequence is TGTGCCAGCTCACCACGGCAGGGAATTAACTATGGCTACACCTTC.